This T cell receptor (beta chain) was found in a study of T cell responses to AZD1222 COVID-19 vaccine. At the level of the study: Recipients boosted at about 4 weeks or about 12 weeks are pooled. The study, taken as a whole, reports: Clonal diversity may have been underestimated, and the donors were mostly white British, with more females than males.

The trim removed 5 bases at V and 3 bases at J, leaving 10 bases unmatched. The CDR3 totals 17 residues. Germline V lookup: CDR1 SGHTA, CDR2 FQGTGA. About this clone: Antigen specificity is unknown.

TCRdb's copy holds only in-frame clones and misses some; the assay was immunoSEQ multiplex PCR. Of 150,000 to 180,000 clones listed, 90% were seen once; the top ten hold 15% to 20%. The sequence was collected from an adult in good health. The V call is TRBV7-3, the J call TRBJ1-6; the match to TRBD1 covers 7 bases. Sequencing was performed on peripheral blood, taken on day 0 of AZD1222 vaccination. This chain's CDR3 is CASSKGGRGGYNSPLHF. Written as DNA, the CDR3 is TGTGCCAGCAGCAAAGGGGGCCGAGGAGGCTATAATTCACCCCTCCACTTT.